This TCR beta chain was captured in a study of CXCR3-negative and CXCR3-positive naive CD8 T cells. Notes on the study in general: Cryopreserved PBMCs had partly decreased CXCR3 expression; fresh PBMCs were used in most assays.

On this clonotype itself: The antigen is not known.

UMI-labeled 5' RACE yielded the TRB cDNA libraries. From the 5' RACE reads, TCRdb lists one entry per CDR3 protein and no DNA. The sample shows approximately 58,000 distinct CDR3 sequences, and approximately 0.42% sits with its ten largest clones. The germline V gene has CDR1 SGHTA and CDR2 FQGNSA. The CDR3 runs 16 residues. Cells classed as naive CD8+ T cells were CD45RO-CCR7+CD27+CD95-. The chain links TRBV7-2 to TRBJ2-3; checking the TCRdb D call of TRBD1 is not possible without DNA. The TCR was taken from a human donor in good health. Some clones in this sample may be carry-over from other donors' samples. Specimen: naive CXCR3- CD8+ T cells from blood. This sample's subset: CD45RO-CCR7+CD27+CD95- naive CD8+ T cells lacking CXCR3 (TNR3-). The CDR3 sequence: CASSLARGYGTDTQYF.